One T cell receptor (beta chain) is described in this entry. The sample is drawn from a study of blood T cell repertoires in COVID-19. Study in general: T cells, B-cell-depleted T cells, or PBMCs supplied cDNA or gDNA.

Germline V CDR1 and CDR2: SEHNR, FQNEAQ (reference sequence). V was pared by 7 bases and J by 2 bases, with 8 bases between. The CDR3 runs to 13 residues. TCRdb's table, derived via immunoSEQ multiplex PCR, lists solely in-frame clones and lacks some. The sample carries 100,000 or so clones, roughly 76% recorded once. The chain joins TRBV7-9 to TRBJ2-2, with no clear D. This TCR came from a human donor in a cohort sampled during active COVID-19. Material for sequencing was peripheral blood. The CDR3 DNA follows: TGTGCCAGCATGAGCACTAACACCGGGGAGCTGTTTTTT. This encodes CASMSTNTGELFF.